The TCR beta chain described here comes from a study of T cell repertoires in cytomegalovirus infection. Study in general: It was the public TCR beta signatures that indicated both CMV infection and matching HLA type. Study-wide findings and caveats: Pooled public TCR beta family frequency picked out CMV carriers with the relevant HLA. There were HLA-C-restricted CMV-specific TCR beta clonotypes dominating the ex vivo response.

This clonotype was recorded many times. Its antigen is as yet unknown. V was clipped by 10 bases and J by 0 bases, with 22 bases between them. The CDR3 extends over 17 amino acids. Germline V CDR1 and CDR2: MGHDK, SYGVNS. TCRdb re-called the reads with MiXCR, one entry per CDR3 protein. The profile shows under 200,000 distinct CDR3 sequences, more than 9% of them singletons. Material for sequencing was PBMCs. V usage is TRBV25-1 and J usage is TRBJ1-5; no clear D gene. This receptor was taken from a human donor in good health (CMV status not recorded). Some clones in this sample may be carry-over from other donors' samples. The CDR3 nucleotides read TGTGCCACCCTTGGCTGGACGAACCGGTATAGCAATCAGCCCCAGCATTTT. Residues: CATLGWTNRYSNQPQHF.